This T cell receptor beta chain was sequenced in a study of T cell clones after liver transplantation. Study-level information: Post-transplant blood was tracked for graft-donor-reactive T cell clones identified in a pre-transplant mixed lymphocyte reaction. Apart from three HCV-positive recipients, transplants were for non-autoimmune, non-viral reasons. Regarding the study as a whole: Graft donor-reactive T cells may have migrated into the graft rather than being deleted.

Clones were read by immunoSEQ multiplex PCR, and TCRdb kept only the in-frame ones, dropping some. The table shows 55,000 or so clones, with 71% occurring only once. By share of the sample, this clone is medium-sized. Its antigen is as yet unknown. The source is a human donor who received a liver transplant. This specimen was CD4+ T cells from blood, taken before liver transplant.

The CDR3 protein is CASSYSDRLQETQYF. The CDR3 bases are TGTGCCAGCAGTTACTCGGACAGGCTCCAAGAGACCCAGTACTTC. The chain is built from TRBV6-6 and TRBJ2-5; 7 bases are shared with TRBD1. The CDR3 runs 15 residues. Germline V CDR1 and CDR2: MNHNY, SVGAGI (reference sequence). Trimming took 0 bases from V and 1 from J; bases not matched to a gene: 2.